One sample yielded the 19 T cell receptor beta chains listed below, sequenced in a study of siplizumab effects on memory and regulatory T cells. TCRdb's copy holds only in-frame clones and misses some; the assay was immunoSEQ multiplex PCR. Seen here are fewer than 120,000 clones, more than 90% observed once, and the top ten hold 1% to 1.5%. The sequenced sample was CD4+ T cells sorted from blood. These receptor sequences come from a human donor in good health.

The chain links TRBV4-1 to TRBJ1-3, with D uncertain. Germline V CDR1 and CDR2: MGHRA, YSYEKL. The CDR3 runs to 16 residues. With 0 bases removed from V and 0 bases from J, the gap between germline ends came to 9 bases. The CDR3 DNA is TGCGCCAGCAGCCAAGATGCAGCCCTCTCTGGAAACACCATATATTTT. Its translation: CASSQDAALSGNTIYF.

CDR3 sequence reads: CAWSVGPGLSKAQFF. The CDR3 DNA reads TGTGCCTGGAGTGTGGGTCCGGGTCTCTCCAAGGCACAGTTCTTC. This rearrangement joins TRBV30 to TRBJ2-1; D is ambiguous. V lost 0 bases and J lost 13, with 22 bases in between. This CDR3 is built from 15 residues. Germline V CDR1 and CDR2: GTSNPN, SVGIG (reference sequence).

The chain carries TRBV6-5 and TRBJ2-7; D possibly uses TRBD1 or TRBD2 (5 bases each). V lost 9 bases and J lost 3, with 18 bases in between. The length of the CDR3 is 14 residues. Per the germline V gene, CDR1 is MNHEY and CDR2 is SVGAGI. The CDR3 bases are TGTGCCAGTTCTATTGGGGGATCTCGCTACGAGCAGTACTTC. This sequence encodes CASSIGGSRYEQYF.

The CDR3 DNA sequence: TGTGCCACCGTTGAAGGCTACGAGCAGTACTTC. Translating it yields CATVEGYEQYF. The chain recombines TRBV19 with TRBJ2-7, with D hard to call. This CDR3 comprises 11 residues. Deletions cut 10 bases from V and 3 bases from J, with 10 bases between. CDR1 and CDR2 from the germline V gene are LNHDA and SQIVND (reference sequence).

V is TRBV5-4 and J is TRBJ2-7; 7 positions agree with TRBD1. Trimming took 4 bases from V and 1 from J; bases not matched to a gene: 5. CDR1 is SGHNT, CDR2 YYREEE, per germline (reference sequence). This CDR3 has 14 residues. The CDR3 coding sequence is TGTGCCAGCAGCACGTACAGGGGATCCTACGAGCAGTACTTC. This sequence encodes CASSTYRGSYEQYF.

The CDR3 sequence is CASSRDRGLYNEQFF. DNA for the CDR3: TGTGCCAGCAGCCGCGACAGGGGGCTTTACAATGAGCAGTTCTTC. The V and J genes are TRBV11-2 and TRBJ2-1; TRBD1 agrees at 10 bases. Trimming removed 5 bases from V and 4 bases from J; junction bases left unmatched: 5. This CDR3 has 15 residues. The V gene's germline CDR1 is SGHAT and CDR2 FQNNGV.

The genes are TRBV2 and TRBJ1-3; no definite D call. Germline assignment: CDR1 SNHLY and CDR2 FYNNEI. There are 12 residues in the CDR3. Between the trimmed V and J ends, which lost 6 bases and 6 bases, there was a span of 9 bases. The CDR3 DNA is TGTGCCAGCAGGGGCAGTTTAAACACCATATATTTT. Protein: CASRGSLNTIYF.

The rearrangement uses TRBV7-6 and TRBJ2-2, with a possible D match to TRBD1 (6 bases). The germline V gene encodes CDR1 SGHVS and CDR2 FNYEAQ. V lost 0 bases to trimming and J lost 2 bases, with 10 bases between them. CDR3 length equals 16 residues. The CDR3 spells CASSLAFRGNTGELFF. The CDR3 bases are TGTGCCAGCAGCTTAGCGTTCAGGGGCAACACCGGGGAGCTGTTTTTT.

This clone has more than one count but fewer than ten. The V call is TRBV7-8, the J call TRBJ1-4; D not resolved. V shed 2 bases and J shed 3 bases, with 10 bases lying between them. In germline, CDR1 is SGHVS, CDR2 FQNEAQ. This CDR3 region has 15 residues. The CDR3 DNA sequence: TGTGCCAGCAGCTTATCCGAGGGAGCTAATGAAAAACTGTTTTTT. Translating gives CASSLSEGANEKLFF.

V gene TRBV5-4 combines with J gene TRBJ1-2; TRBD1 might be the D (6 bases). The V end was cut by 4 bases, the J end by 8 bases, with 15 bases between. The CDR3 extends over 13 amino acids. Germline assignment: CDR1 SGHNT and CDR2 YYREEE (reference sequence). The chain's CDR3 is CASSPTGTGGYTF. The CDR3 DNA is TGTGCCAGCAGCCCCACAGGGACGGGGGGCTACACCTTC. Filled out from reference TRBV5-4 and TRBJ1-2, the complete variable domain reads ETGVTQSPTHLIKTRGQQVTLRCSSQSGHNTVSWYQQALGQGPQFIFQYYREEENGRGNFPPRFSGLQFPNYSSELNVNALELDDSALYLCASSPTGTGGYTFGSGTRLTVV.

The chain employs TRBV6-6 and TRBJ1-5; D is uncertain. The CDR3 sequence is 15 residues long. Per germline, CDR1 MNHNY and CDR2 SVGAGI (reference sequence). Trimming left V 2 bases short and J 0 bases short, with 8 bases between. The CDR3 region has the DNA TGTGCCAGCAGTTACACACAGTATAGCAATCAGCCCCAGCATTTT. Translating gives CASSYTQYSNQPQHF.

The rearrangement joins TRBV10-1 to TRBJ1-6; D remains ambiguous. The germline CDR1 and CDR2 sequences are WNHNN and SYGVQD (reference sequence). The CDR3 consists of 15 residues. With 8 bases removed from V and 3 bases from J, the gap between germline ends came to 14 bases. CDR3 region: CASSAKGLYNSPLHF. Here the CDR3 DNA reads TGCGCCAGCTCTGCTAAAGGGCTCTATAATTCACCCCTCCACTTT.

The sample holds one count of this clone. At one boundary the junction diverges from the germline segment, which might be a read error. The chain has TRBV20-1 and TRBJ2-5; the D is unclear. CDR1 DFQATT and CDR2 SNEGSKA come from the germline V gene (reference sequence). This CDR3 is 11 amino acids long. Written as DNA, the CDR3 is TGCAGTGCTAGGCCTTCAGAGGCCCAGTACTTC. Amino acids: CSARPSEAQYF.

As to this clone: The same CDR3 can be traced to other DNA sequences in this sample. CDR3 DNA sequence: TGTGCCATCAGTGAGCGACAGAACTATGGCTACACCTTC. Translating it yields CAISERQNYGYTF. J is TRBJ1-2 and V is TRBV10-3, with a weak D call TRBD1 (5 bases). This CDR3 spans 13 amino acids. CDR1 and CDR2 from the germline V gene are ENHRY and SYGVKD. V lost 2 bases and J lost 2, with 6 bases in between.

This chain uses TRBV6-1 with TRBJ1-5, with no clear D. Germline-derived CDR1 and CDR2 are MNHNS and SASEGT. This CDR3 is 13 amino acids long. Trimming shortened V by 4 bases and J by 6 bases, and 10 bases separated the two germline ends. The CDR3 DNA is TGTGCCAGCAGTGTAGAGGGAGGTCAGCCCCAGCATTTT. Translated: CASSVEGGQPQHF.

J is TRBJ1-5 and V is TRBV6-1; D possibly corresponds to TRBD1 (6 bases). Germline V gene lookup returns CDR1 MNHNS and CDR2 SASEGT. The CDR3 length is 14 residues. The V gene lost 0 bases and the J gene lost 4 bases, with 7 bases spanning the gap. Written as DNA, the CDR3 is TGTGCCAGCAGTGAAGCGGACAGAAATCAGCCCCAGCATTTT. Residues: CASSEADRNQPQHF.

CDR3 amino acids: CASSEHGGRANEKLFF. DNA of the CDR3: TGTGCCAGCAGTGAACATGGGGGCAGGGCTAATGAAAAACTGTTTTTT. The gene calls are TRBV6-1 and TRBJ1-4; D perhaps matches TRBD1 (6 bases). Germline loops: CDR1 MNHNS, CDR2 SASEGT. The V end lost 2 bases, the J end lost 3 bases, and 13 bases lay between the germline ends. The CDR3 extends over 16 amino acids.

Concerning this clone itself: At one end the junction does not follow the germline gene, possibly because of a read error. V gene TRBV7-7 combines with J gene TRBJ2-1; 11 nucleotides match TRBD2. The CDR3 extends over 15 amino acids. Germline values: CDR1 SSHAT, CDR2 FNYEAQ (reference sequence). The CDR3 nucleotides are TGTGCTAGCAGCTTACGACTAGCGGGAAACAATGAGCAGTTCTTC. Translated, it gives CASSLRLAGNNEQFF.

J is TRBJ1-1 and V is TRBV29-1; D not certain. The CDR3 spans 12 residues. CDR1 and CDR2 (germline): SQVTM, ANQGSEA. Trimming removed 5 bases at V and 0 bases at J, with 7 bases between. Here the CDR3 reads CSVQSMNTEAFF. For the CDR3, the DNA is TGCAGCGTTCAAAGCATGAACACTGAAGCTTTCTTT.